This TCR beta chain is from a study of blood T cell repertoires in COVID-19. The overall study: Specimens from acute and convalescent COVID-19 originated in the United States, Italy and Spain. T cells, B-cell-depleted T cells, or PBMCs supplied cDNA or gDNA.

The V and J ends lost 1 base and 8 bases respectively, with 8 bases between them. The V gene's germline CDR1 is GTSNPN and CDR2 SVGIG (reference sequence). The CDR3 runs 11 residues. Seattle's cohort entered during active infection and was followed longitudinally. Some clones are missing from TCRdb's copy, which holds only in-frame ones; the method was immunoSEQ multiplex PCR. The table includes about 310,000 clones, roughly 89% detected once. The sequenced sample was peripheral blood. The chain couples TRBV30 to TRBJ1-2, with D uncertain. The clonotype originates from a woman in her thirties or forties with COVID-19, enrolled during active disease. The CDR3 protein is CAWSAGSGYTF. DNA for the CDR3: TGTGCCTGGAGTGCCGGGAGCGGCTACACCTTC.